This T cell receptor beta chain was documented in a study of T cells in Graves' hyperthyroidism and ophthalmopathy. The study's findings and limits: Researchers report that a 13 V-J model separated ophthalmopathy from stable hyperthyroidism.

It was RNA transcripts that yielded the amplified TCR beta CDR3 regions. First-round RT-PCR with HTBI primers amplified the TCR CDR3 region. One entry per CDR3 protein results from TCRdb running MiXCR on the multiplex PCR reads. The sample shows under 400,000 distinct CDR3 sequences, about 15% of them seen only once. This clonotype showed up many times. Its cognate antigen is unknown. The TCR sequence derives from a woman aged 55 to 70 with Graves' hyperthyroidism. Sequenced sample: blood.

CDR3 in amino acids: CASSASVTDTQYF. CDR3 coding DNA: TGTGCCAGCTCAGCCTCCGTCACAGATACGCAGTATTTT. The chain couples TRBV18 to TRBJ2-3, with D hard to call. Trimming cost V 5 bases and J 2 bases, with 8 bases left between them. This CDR3 spans 13 amino acids. Per the germline V gene, CDR1 is KGHSH and CDR2 is LQKENI.